The TCR beta chain described here comes from a study of circulating and synovial CD4+ cells in juvenile arthritis. To note about this clone: Its cognate antigen is unknown.

Notes on the study in general: CPL and bulk CD4 samples differed at least tenfold in T cell genomes. Bulk blood CD4 repertoires were more diverse than these.

Trimming removed 2 bases at V and 3 bases at J, with 3 bases between. The germline CDR1 and CDR2 sequences are SGDLS and YYNGEE. The CDR3 runs to 12 residues. Sequencing was performed with immunoSEQ multiplex PCR; in TCRdb, only in-frame clones are kept and a portion is missing. The data show 11,000 to 15,000 clones, with over 80% seen just once and approximately 4% held by the top ten. The sequencing input was CD4+ T cells from synovial fluid. This sequence originates from a human patient with juvenile idiopathic arthritis. Some clones in this sample may be carry-over from other donors' samples. The chain uses TRBV9 and TRBJ1-3, with unresolved D. The CDR3 spells CASSVNGNTIYF. CDR3 DNA: TGTGCCAGCAGCGTTAATGGAAACACCATATATTTT.